The next 3 T cell receptor beta chains were all read from a single sample in a study of blood T cell repertoires in COVID-19. Sequencing was performed with immunoSEQ multiplex PCR; in TCRdb, only in-frame clones are kept and a portion is missing. The sample shows a few hundred thousand clones, about nine tenths of them seen only once. The sequencing input was peripheral blood. These receptors originate from a woman aged 25-40 years with COVID-19, enrolled during active disease.

The rearrangement uses TRBV9 and TRBJ2-7; 11 bases agree with TRBD2. Trimming cost V 0 bases and J 4 bases; bases outside gene matches: 3. Germline V gene lookup returns CDR1 SGDLS and CDR2 YYNGEE. The CDR3 contains 15 residues. In nucleotides, the CDR3 is TGTGCCAGCAGCGTAGGGGCTAGCGGGAGGTACGAGCAGTACTTC. Amino acid sequence: CASSVGASGRYEQYF. Full variable domain (missing parts from reference TRBV9 and TRBJ2-7): DSGVTQTPKHLITATGQRVTLRCSPRSGDLSVYWYQQSLDQGLQFLIQYYNGEERAKGNILERFSAQQFPDLHSELNLSSLELGDSALYFCASSVGASGRYEQYFGPGTRLTVT.

The genes are TRBV2 and TRBJ2-7, with D tentatively TRBD2 (5 bases). Trimming stripped 6 bases from V and 0 bases from J, with 9 bases between. Germline assignment: CDR1 SNHLY and CDR2 FYNNEI. The CDR3 has 13 residues. CDR3 loop: CASRRVVSYEQYF. The DNA of the CDR3 is TGTGCCAGCAGGAGGGTTGTCTCCTACGAGCAGTACTTC.

This clone was detected only once. The chain has TRBV11-2 and TRBJ2-7; a possible D gene is TRBD2 (6 bases). Germline V gives CDR1 SGHAT, CDR2 FQNNGV. With 3 bases removed from V and 2 bases from J, the gap between germline ends came to 14 bases. The CDR3 extends over 15 amino acids. The chain's CDR3 is CASSLAGMNPYEQYF. In DNA form, the CDR3 reads TGTGCCAGCAGCTTGGCGGGAATGAACCCCTACGAGCAGTACTTC.